The 21 T cell receptor beta chains below were found in one sample sequenced in a study of T cell repertoires in cytomegalovirus infection. Each CDR3 protein is one row after TCRdb ran MiXCR on the reads. The sample has about 490,000 distinct CDR3 sequences; around 11% are singletons. Sequencing was carried out using PBMCs. The receptors derive from a human donor in good health (CMV status not recorded). Some clones in this sample may be carry-over from other donors' samples.

This clonotype was observed at least ten times. V and J are TRBV7-9 and TRBJ2-1; 7 nucleotides match TRBD1. In germline, CDR1 is SEHNR, CDR2 FQNEAQ (reference sequence). Unmatched junction bases numbered 22, after V lost 1 base and J lost 7 bases. CDR3 length equals 20 residues. CDR3 residues: CASSLVVGDRGAKNRNEQFF. Written as DNA, the CDR3 is TGTGCCAGCAGCTTAGTGGTCGGGGACAGAGGGGCCAAAAACAGGAATGAGCAGTTCTTC.

At least ten counts were recorded for this clonotype. The rearrangement links TRBV20-1 to TRBJ2-3; D ambiguous. Trimming shortened V by 0 bases and J by 4 bases, and 11 bases separated the two germline ends. Germline assignment: CDR1 DFQATT and CDR2 SNEGSKA (reference sequence). The CDR3 has 14 amino acids. The CDR3 here is CSAREGTRSDTQYF. The CDR3, as DNA: TGCAGTGCTAGAGAGGGCACGAGGTCAGATACGCAGTATTTT.

With regard to this clonotype: This may stem from a read error, because a much larger clone lies one nucleotide away. This chain links TRBV5-1 with TRBJ2-1, with 9 bases identical to TRBD2. The trim removed 9 bases at V and 6 bases at J, leaving 13 bases unmatched. Germline values: CDR1 SGHRS, CDR2 YFSETQ. The CDR3 covers 15 residues. This chain's CDR3 is CATSERLAEGNEQFF. In nucleotides, the CDR3 is TGCGCCACCTCAGAAAGACTAGCGGAAGGCAATGAGCAGTTCTTC. Full variable domain (outside the CDR3, taken from reference TRBV5-1 and TRBJ2-1): KAGVTQTPRYLIKTRGQQVTLSCSPISGHRSVSWYQQTPGQGLQFLFEYFSETQRNKGNFPGRFSGRQFSNSRSEMNVSTLELGDSALYLCATSERLAEGNEQFFGPGTRLTVL.

As to this clonotype: This may be a read error, as it is one base from a much larger clone. The V call is TRBV19, the J call TRBJ1-5, with no clear D. This CDR3 has 15 amino acids. Germline V CDR1 and CDR2: LNHDA, SQIVND (reference sequence). In DNA, the CDR3 is TGTACCAGTAGCATGGGTCTACAACTCAATCAGCCCCAGCATTTT. Its translation is CTSSMGLQLNQPQHF.

The chain links TRBV4-2 to TRBJ2-3; D could derive from TRBD1 or TRBD2 (5 bases each). The length of the CDR3 is 14 residues. Germline CDR1 LGHNA, CDR2 YNFKEQ. Trimming removed 1 base from V and 5 bases from J, with 10 bases in between. The CDR3 loop is CASSQGGDGDTQYF. The CDR3 region has the DNA TGTGCCAGCAGCCAAGGAGGGGATGGAGATACGCAGTATTTT.

This clonotype was observed at least ten times. The CDR3 bases are TGTGCCAGCAGTAGGGCTACGGCGGGAGTGCGCGAGACCCAGTACTTC. Its translation: CASSRATAGVRETQYF. V and J are TRBV5-4 and TRBJ2-5; 7 bases are shared with TRBD2. After removal of 5 bases from V and 5 bases from J, the junction contained 15 bases not matched to a gene. The CDR3 spans 16 residues. Germline CDR1 reads SGHNT; CDR2 reads YYREEE (reference sequence).

This chain uses TRBV5-1 with TRBJ2-2; 8 bases are a match to TRBD1. J gave up 6 bases and V 4 bases, and 5 bases lay outside the gene matches. The CDR3 spans 14 residues. The germline V gene has CDR1 SGHRS and CDR2 YFSETQ. The CDR3 loop reads CASSHQGAPGELFF. The DNA for the CDR3 is TGCGCCAGCAGCCACCAGGGGGCCCCCGGGGAGCTGTTTTTT.

This clonotype has more than one count but fewer than ten. The chain uses TRBV12-3 or TRBV12-4 and TRBJ1-2, with D perhaps matching TRBD1 (6 bases). V lost 2 bases to trimming and J lost 13 bases, with 11 bases between them. The CDR3 is made up of 11 amino acids. This CDR3 is CASSLSGAGTF. CDR3 nucleotides: TGTGCCAGCAGTTTATCGGGGGCCGGCACCTTC.

This clonotype was recorded at least ten times. The chain carries TRBV10-3 and TRBJ1-5; D possibly corresponds to TRBD1 (5 bases). Germline CDR1 ENHRY, CDR2 SYGVKD. The CDR3 totals 12 residues. Trimming shortened V by 6 bases and J by 6 bases, and 9 bases separated the two germline ends. The CDR3, as DNA: TGTGCCATCAGACAGGAAGGTCAGCCCCAGCATTTT. Its translation is CAIRQEGQPQHF.

This clonotype was counted many times. The chain uses TRBV5-1 and TRBJ1-1; D perhaps matches TRBD1 (5 bases). This CDR3 spans 14 amino acids. Trimming left V 4 bases short and J 2 bases short, with 12 bases between. The V gene's germline CDR1 is SGHRS and CDR2 YFSETQ. CDR3 sequence (DNA): TGCGCCAGCAGCAGGACAAGAGACAACACTGAAGCTTTCTTT. Protein: CASSRTRDNTEAFF.

This clonotype was seen a few times. The V call is TRBV20-1, the J call TRBJ2-3; 13 bases line up with TRBD2. CDR3 size: 15 residues. V lost 5 bases to trimming and J lost 3 bases; unmatched junction nucleotides: 5. The germline CDR1 and CDR2 sequences are DFQATT and SNEGSKA (reference sequence). The DNA for the CDR3 is TGCAGTGCTGGACTAGCGGGGGTAGAGACAGATACGCAGTATTTT. Its protein product is CSAGLAGVETDTQYF.

This clonotype appeared a single time. The gene calls are TRBV5-1 and TRBJ1-2, with D hard to call. The germline gives CDR1 SGHRS, CDR2 YFSETQ. The CDR3 covers 15 residues. V was trimmed by 5 bases and J by 8 bases, leaving 22 bases between them. The CDR3 DNA follows: TGCGCCAGCAGTACCGGAGACGCGGTAGGATTAGGCTACACCTTC. Amino acid sequence: CASSTGDAVGLGYTF.

This clonotype was picked up a small number of times. The genes are TRBV5-1 and TRBJ1-1; 10 bases line up with TRBD1. The CDR3 consists of 16 residues. Germline CDR1 SGHRS, CDR2 YFSETQ. With 7 bases clipped from V and 4 bases from J, the junction kept 13 bases outside the gene matches. In nucleotides, the CDR3 is TGCGCCAGCGGTCCAGATTCCGGGACAGGGGTCACTGAAGCTTTCTTT. Amino acid sequence: CASGPDSGTGVTEAFF.

Only a few counts were recorded for this clonotype. V usage is TRBV20-1 and J usage is TRBJ2-7; 8 bases align to TRBD2. The CDR3 sequence is 22 residues long. The ends lost 0 bases at V and 2 bases at J; junction bases unmatched: 27. Germline V CDR1 and CDR2: DFQATT, SNEGSKA (reference sequence). The CDR3 region is CSARDSPKEGREDPFLTYEQYF. The CDR3 nucleotides read TGCAGTGCTAGAGATAGTCCAAAGGAAGGGCGGGAGGACCCATTCCTCACCTACGAGCAGTACTTC.

This rearrangement joins TRBV30 to TRBJ2-4, with D possibly being TRBD2 (6 bases). CDR1 is GTSNPN, CDR2 SVGIG, per germline (reference sequence). Trimming removed 4 bases at V and 9 bases at J, with 22 bases between. CDR3 length: 15 amino acids. Here the CDR3 reads CAWKAREVPNFIQYF. The CDR3 region has the DNA TGTGCCTGGAAAGCCAGGGAGGTACCGAACTTCATTCAGTACTTC.

The rearrangement links TRBV2 to TRBJ2-7; 7 nucleotides agree with TRBD2. V was clipped by 8 bases and J by 8 bases; unmatched bases: 15. This CDR3 has 14 residues. Germline V gene data show CDR1 as SNHLY and CDR2 as FYNNEI. CDR3 amino acids: CASRSGGGLPKQYF. CDR3 sequence (DNA): TGTGCCAGCCGGTCGGGGGGAGGTCTTCCGAAGCAGTACTTC.

This chain joins TRBV7-9 and TRBJ2-1, with D hard to call. The germline V gene encodes CDR1 SEHNR and CDR2 FQNEAQ (reference sequence). Trimming left V 3 bases short and J 6 bases short, with 15 bases between. This CDR3 comprises 15 residues. Here the CDR3 reads CASSFKAHGGNEQFF. For the CDR3, the DNA is TGTGCCAGCAGCTTCAAGGCTCACGGCGGCAATGAGCAGTTCTTC.

This clonotype has a handful of counts. The V call is TRBV7-9, the J call TRBJ2-1, with D tentatively TRBD2 (6 bases). Germline CDR1 is SEHNR and CDR2 is FQNEAQ (reference sequence). The CDR3 runs 12 residues. Between the trimmed V and J ends, which lost 6 bases and 5 bases, there was a span of 8 bases. The CDR3 nucleotides are TGTGCCAGCAGGACGGGGGACAATGAGCAGTTCTTC. As protein: CASRTGDNEQFF.

In its sample, this clonotype was seen many times. The genes are TRBV6-5 and TRBJ1-2; possibly TRBD1 for D (5 bases). There are 15 residues in the CDR3. CDR1 is MNHEY and CDR2 is SVGAGI in the germline V gene. Trimming left V 0 bases short and J 4 bases short, with 12 bases between. The CDR3: CASSYSKGTGYGYTF. CDR3 bases: TGTGCCAGCAGTTACTCGAAGGGGACCGGCTATGGCTACACCTTC.

This clonotype showed up many times. The V gene is TRBV7-2, the J gene TRBJ1-2; TRBD1 matches 8 bases. CDR3 size: 15 residues. CDR1 and CDR2 (germline): SGHTA, FQGNSA. With 2 bases clipped from V and 1 base from J, the junction kept 3 bases outside the gene matches. CDR3 DNA sequence: TGTGCCAGCAGCTTACACAGGGGGAATAACTATGGCTACACCTTC. Translation gives CASSLHRGNNYGYTF.

The V gene is TRBV28, the J gene TRBJ2-1; perhaps TRBD2 as D (6 bases). The CDR3 is 15 amino acids. Looked up from germline, CDR1 is MDHEN and CDR2 is SYDVKM. The V end lost 6 bases, the J end lost 7 bases, and 19 bases lay between the germline ends. The CDR3 protein is CASRRVLLAGNEQFF. The DNA for the CDR3 is TGTGCCAGCAGGCGGGTCCTACTGGCGGGGAATGAGCAGTTCTTC.